These 9 T cell receptor beta chains were sequenced from one sample in a study of T-cell reconstitution after alpha-beta-depleted transplantation in children. Findings and caveats of the study: From newly produced T cells came most of the T-cell counts and diversity one year after transplant.

Their antigen targets remain unknown. It was with unique molecular identifiers that the TCRbeta library was prepared. TCRdb analysed the PCR reads with MiXCR anew, one entry per CDR3 protein. Of hundreds of thousands of distinct CDR3 sequences listed, just over 7.5% are singletons. Sequenced here: peripheral blood, sampled 360 days after TCRalphabeta/CD19-depleted stem cell transplant. The receptors were gathered from a female patient between 2 and 15 years old who had a stem cell transplant for Fanconi anemia, so the T cells may come from the graft donor.

The rearrangement uses TRBV29-1 and TRBJ2-3, with 7 bases that match TRBD2. CDR1 is SQVTM, CDR2 ANQGSEA, per germline. CDR3 length: 12 residues. V shed 7 bases and J 2 bases; nucleotides not matched to a gene: 3. CDR3 nucleotide sequence: TGCAGCGGGGGACTACTCACAGATACGCAGTATTTT. Protein: CSGGLLTDTQYF.

For the CDR3, the DNA is TGTGCCAGCAGTCAGGGGCCTAGGTCCTACGAGCAGTACTTC. Encoded protein: CASSQGPRSYEQYF. V and J are TRBV7-3 and TRBJ2-7; perhaps TRBD1 as D (6 bases). The germline gives CDR1 SGHTA, CDR2 FQGTGA. The V gene lost 6 bases and the J gene lost 1 base, with 13 bases spanning the gap. This CDR3 has 14 amino acids.

The sample holds a few counts of this clonotype. V and J are TRBV27 and TRBJ2-7; D is unclear. The CDR3 is made up of 12 amino acids. Germline V gene data show CDR1 as MNHEY and CDR2 as SMNVEV (reference sequence). V lost 4 bases, J lost 6 bases, and 10 bases lay in between. The CDR3 DNA reads as TGTGCCAGCAGTTCCCCGATCGGCGAGCAGTACGTC. It codes for CASSSPIGEQYV.

The table lists this clonotype with many counts. This chain connects TRBV5-1 to TRBJ2-2, with D hard to call. Per the germline V gene, CDR1 is SGHRS and CDR2 is YFSETQ. The germline V and J ends were trimmed by 0 bases and 2 bases, with 11 bases remaining between them. The length of the CDR3 is 16 residues. CDR3 DNA: TGCGCCAGCAGCTTGGCTAGTCTACCCAACACCGGGGAGCTGTTTTTT. Translating gives CASSLASLPNTGELFF.

The V call is TRBV6-2 or TRBV6-3, the J call TRBJ2-7; TRBD1 or TRBD2 may be the D gene (5 bases each). This CDR3 has 18 residues. Per the germline V gene, CDR1 is MNHEY and CDR2 is SVGEGT. V was cut by 10 bases and J by 5 bases, with 33 bases left in between. The CDR3 protein is CATTGTVGSRTWIDEQYF. The CDR3 region has the DNA TGTGCCACCACCGGGACGGTAGGTTCGCGAACTTGGATAGACGAGCAGTACTTC.

Ten or more counts support this clonotype. The chain combines TRBV24-1 with TRBJ2-3; 8 bases map to TRBD2. The CDR3 sequence is 17 residues long. The V gene end was trimmed by 5 bases and the J gene end by 0 bases; junction bases not matched to a gene: 9. The V gene's germline CDR1 is KGHDR and CDR2 SFDVKD. DNA of the CDR3: TGTGCCACCAGTGTCCCCACTAGCGGTCCTAGCACAGATACGCAGTATTTT. Translation gives CATSVPTSGPSTDTQYF.

This sequence joins TRBV20-1 and TRBJ1-1, with D unresolved. With 6 bases removed from V and 3 bases from J, the gap between germline ends came to 14 bases. Germline assignment: CDR1 DFQATT and CDR2 SNEGSKA (reference sequence). The CDR3 length is 13 residues. The CDR3: CSAPSGSYTEAFF. The CDR3 nucleotides are TGCAGTGCCCCCTCGGGCAGCTACACTGAAGCTTTCTTT.

This clonotype has a handful of counts. J is TRBJ2-5 and V is TRBV5-1, with TRBD2 matching over 14 bases. Germline assignment: CDR1 SGHRS and CDR2 YFSETQ. V shed 1 base and J 4 bases; nucleotides not matched to a gene: 12. The CDR3 is 19 residues long. In nucleotides, the CDR3 is TGCGCCAGCAGCTTGTCGGTATTGGGTGGACTAGCGGGGGGAGAGACCCAGTACTTC. Translating it yields CASSLSVLGGLAGGETQYF.

This clonotype was found many times. The chain couples TRBV11-1 to TRBJ2-3; no clear D. The germline CDR1 and CDR2 sequences are SGHAT and FQDESV (reference sequence). V shed 1 base and J shed 2 bases, with 7 bases lying between them. CDR3 length: 14 residues. The CDR3 DNA sequence: TGTGCCAGCAGCTTAGTGACGGACACAGATACGCAGTATTTT. Its protein product is CASSLVTDTDTQYF.